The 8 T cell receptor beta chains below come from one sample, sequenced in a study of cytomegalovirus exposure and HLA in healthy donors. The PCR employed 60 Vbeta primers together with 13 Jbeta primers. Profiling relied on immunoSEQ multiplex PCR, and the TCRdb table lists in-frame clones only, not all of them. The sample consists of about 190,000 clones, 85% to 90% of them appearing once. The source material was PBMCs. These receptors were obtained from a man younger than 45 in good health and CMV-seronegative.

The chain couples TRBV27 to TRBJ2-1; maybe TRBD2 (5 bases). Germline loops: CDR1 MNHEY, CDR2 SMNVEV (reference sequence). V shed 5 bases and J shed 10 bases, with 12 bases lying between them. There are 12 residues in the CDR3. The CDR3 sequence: CASSPLGEEQFF. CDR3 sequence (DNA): TGTGCCAGCAGTCCCCTTGGGGAGGAGCAGTTCTTC.

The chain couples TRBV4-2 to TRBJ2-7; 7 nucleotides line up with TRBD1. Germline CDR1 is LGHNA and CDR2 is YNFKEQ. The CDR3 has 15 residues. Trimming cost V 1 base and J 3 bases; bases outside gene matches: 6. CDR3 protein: CASSQAPGGVYEQYF. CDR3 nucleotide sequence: TGTGCCAGCAGCCAAGCCCCAGGGGGTGTCTACGAGCAGTACTTC.

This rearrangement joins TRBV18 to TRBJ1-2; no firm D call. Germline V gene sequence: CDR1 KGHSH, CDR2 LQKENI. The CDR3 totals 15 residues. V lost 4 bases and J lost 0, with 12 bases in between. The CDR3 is CASSQRTDSNYGYTF. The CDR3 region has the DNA TGTGCCAGCTCACAGAGGACGGACTCTAACTATGGCTACACCTTC. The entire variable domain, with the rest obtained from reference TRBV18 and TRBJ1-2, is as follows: NAGVMQNPRHLVRRRGQEARLRCSPMKGHSHVYWYRQLPEEGLKFMVYLQKENIIDESGMPKERFSAEFPKEGPSILRIQQVVRGDSAAYFCASSQRTDSNYGYTFGSGTRLTVV.

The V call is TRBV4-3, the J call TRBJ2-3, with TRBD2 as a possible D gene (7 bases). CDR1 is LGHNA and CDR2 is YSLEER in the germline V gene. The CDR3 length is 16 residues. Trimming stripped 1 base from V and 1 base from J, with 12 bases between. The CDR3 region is CASSQVGGAGTDTQYF. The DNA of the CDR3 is TGCGCCAGCAGCCAAGTAGGGGGGGCAGGCACAGATACGCAGTATTTT.

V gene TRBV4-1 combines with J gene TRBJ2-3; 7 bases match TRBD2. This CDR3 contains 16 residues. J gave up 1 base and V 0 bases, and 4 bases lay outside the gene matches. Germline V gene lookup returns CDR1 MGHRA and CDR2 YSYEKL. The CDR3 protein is CASSQEGGIRTDTQYF. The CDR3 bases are TGCGCCAGCAGCCAAGAGGGAGGGATCCGCACAGATACGCAGTATTTT.

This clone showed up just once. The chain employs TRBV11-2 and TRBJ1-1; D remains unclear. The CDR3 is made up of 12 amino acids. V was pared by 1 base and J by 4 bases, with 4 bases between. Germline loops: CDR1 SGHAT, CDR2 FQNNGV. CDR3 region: CASSLGATEAFF. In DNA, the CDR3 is TGTGCCAGCAGCTTAGGAGCCACTGAAGCTTTCTTT. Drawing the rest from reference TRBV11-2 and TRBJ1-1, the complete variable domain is EAGVAQSPRYKIIEKRQSVAFWCNPISGHATLYWYQQILGQGPKLLIQFQNNGVVDDSQLPKDRFSAERLKGVDSTLKIQPAKLEDSAVYLCASSLGATEAFFGQGTRLTVV.

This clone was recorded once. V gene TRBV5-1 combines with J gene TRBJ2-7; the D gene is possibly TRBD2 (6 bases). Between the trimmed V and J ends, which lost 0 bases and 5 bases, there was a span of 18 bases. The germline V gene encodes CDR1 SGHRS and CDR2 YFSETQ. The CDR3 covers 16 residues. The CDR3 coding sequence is TGCGCCAGCAGCTTGGTAGGGGACTCCCCTTGGGACGAGCAGTACTTC. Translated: CASSLVGDSPWDEQYF.

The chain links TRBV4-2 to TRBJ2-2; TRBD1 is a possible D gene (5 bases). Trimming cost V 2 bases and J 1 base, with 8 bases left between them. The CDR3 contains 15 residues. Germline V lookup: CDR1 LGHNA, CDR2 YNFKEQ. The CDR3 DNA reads TGTGCCAGCAGCCAAAGGCAGGGGAACACCGGGGAGCTGTTTTTT. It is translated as CASSQRQGNTGELFF.